This TCR beta chain emerged from a study of shared clonotypes between healthy human individuals. This clone was seen a few times. The identical CDR3 is also encoded by other nucleotide sequences in the sample. An assay was performed, and its level was deep. Repertoires were generated with immunoSEQ multiplex PCR, while TCRdb's copy carries only in-frame clones and drops some. Of more than 2,000,000 clones listed, 90% to 95% are singletons. Source material: naive CD4+ T cells sorted from blood. Specified subset: CD45RA+ positively selected. The source is a man between 18 and 35 years old in good health.

CDR3 nucleotides: TGTGCCAGCAGTTACGGGCCGGGAGGTGATCAGCCCCAGCATTTT. Translating it yields CASSYGPGGDQPQHF. V and J are TRBV6-5 and TRBJ1-5; D is ambiguous. The germline gives CDR1 MNHEY, CDR2 SVGAGI. Trimming stripped 2 bases from V and 5 bases from J, with 13 bases between. This CDR3 is 15 amino acids long.